Listed below are T cell receptor beta chains from one sample, sequenced in a study of immune evolution from preneoplasia to lung adenocarcinoma. The method was immunoSEQ multiplex PCR; TCRdb's version includes in-frame clones alone and lacks a portion of them. The sample holds several thousand clones, more than 75% seen once. The specimen was FFPE lung adenocarcinoma in situ tissue. All receptors come from an older donor with lung adenocarcinoma. Both conserved end residues are part of each CDR3. A D gene is named only where the DNA matches it firmly. A clone size is listed for some rows: how often the clone was seen (once, few, many), or a class if it is expanded.

NA,NA,TRBJ1-5,TRBV28,TGTGCCAGCAGCCAAGGGGGGCGGGGTGGTCAGCCCCAGCATTTT,CASSQGGRGGQPQHF
NA,NA,TRBJ2-7,TRBV7-2,TGTGCCAGCAGCTTACCCGACACTTACGAGCAGTACTTC,CASSLPDTYEQYF
NA,TRBD1,TRBJ1-1,TRBV2,TGTGCCAGCAGTGGGACAGGGGTTACTGAAGCTTTCTTT,CASSGTGVTEAFF
NA,NA,TRBJ2-7,TRBV29-1,TGCAGCGTTGAGGGGCATTCCTACGAGCAGTACTTC,CSVEGHSYEQYF
NA,NA,TRBJ1-2,TRBV7-7,TGTGCTAGCAGTTCACCAGAGAATACACACTATGGCTACACCTTC,CASSSPENTHYGYTF
NA,NA,TRBJ2-2,TRBV18,TGTGCCAGCTCACCTGAAACGAACACCGGGGAGCTGTTTTTT,CASSPETNTGELFF
NA,NA,TRBJ1-2,TRBV18,TGTGCCAGCTCACCGGACAGTGACTATGGCTACACCTTC,CASSPDSDYGYTF
NA,NA,TRBJ1-1,TRBV29-1,TGCAGCGTTGACCAGACAGGCCCTGAAGCTTTCTTT,CSVDQTGPEAFF
NA,NA,TRBJ1-3,TRBV19,TGTGCCAGTAGTATAGATCACGGCAGAGGAGGAAACACCATATATTTT,CASSIDHGRGGNTIYF
once,NA,TRBJ2-1,TRBV11-1,TGTGCCAGCAGCTTAGGAGGGAGTTACTACAATGAGCAGTTCTTC,CASSLGGSYYNEQFF
NA,TRBD2,TRBJ2-3,TRBV5-1,TGCGCCAGCAGCTTGGCCTCGCTAGCGGGAGGGCCTGATACGCAGTATTTT,CASSLASLAGGPDTQYF
NA,NA,TRBJ1-5,TRBV19,TGTGCCAGTAGTATAGGGGGAACAGGGAAACAGCCCCAGCATTTT,CASSIGGTGKQPQHF
NA,NA,TRBJ1-4,TRBV2,TGTGCCAGCAGTCGGACAGATGAAAAACTGTTTTTT,CASSRTDEKLFF
NA,NA,TRBJ2-3,TRBV5-4,TGTGCCAGCAGCTTGGGCAGGGACACAGATACGCAGTATTTT,CASSLGRDTDTQYF
once,NA,TRBJ2-1,TRBV21-1,TGTGCCAGCAGCAAAAAAAAGGGGCTTAGACAGGGTATGTTTTACAATGAGCAGTTCTTC,CASSKKKGLRQGMFYNEQFF
few,TRBD1,TRBJ1-5,TRBV15,TGTGCCACCAGCAGAGGGGGACAGAACAATCAGCCCCAGCATTTT,CATSRGGQNNQPQHF
NA,NA,TRBJ2-5,TRBV6-1,TGTGCCAGCAGGGGGCGCTTGGCGGAGACCCAGTACTTC,CASRGRLAETQYF
NA,NA,TRBJ2-4,TRBV29-1,TGCAGCGTTGAAGATTCAGGAACGACCGGAAACATTCAGTACTTC,CSVEDSGTTGNIQYF
NA,TRBD1,TRBJ2-3,TRBV11-3,TGTGCCAGTCGACAGGGGTTCACAGATACGCAGTATTTT,CASRQGFTDTQYF
NA,NA,TRBJ2-3,TRBV29-1,TGCAGCGTTGGCACCGGGGGTGCCACAGATACGCAGTATTTT,CSVGTGGATDTQYF
NA,TRBD2,TRBJ2-3,TRBV25-1,TGTGCCAGCAGTCCCCAGGGACTAGCGGGGGGGCCAACGCAGTATTTT,CASSPQGLAGGPTQYF
NA,TRBD1,TRBJ1-5,TRBV6-5,TGTGCCAGCAGCCCTAGGACAGGGCGCAATCAGCCCCAGCATTTT,CASSPRTGRNQPQHF
NA,TRBD2,TRBJ2-7,TRBV29-1,TGCAGCGTTTCGGGACTAGCGGGACGCGCCTACGAGCAGTACTTC,CSVSGLAGRAYEQYF
NA,NA,TRBJ1-5,TRBV6-1,TGTGCCAGCAGTGGGACAGCCGGGCGATATAGCAATCAGCCCCAGCATTTT,CASSGTAGRYSNQPQHF
NA,NA,TRBJ1-1,TRBV19,TGTGCCAGTAGTAAAACTCCTATGAACACTGAAGCTTTCTTT,CASSKTPMNTEAFF
NA,TRBD1,TRBJ2-3,TRBV11-2,TGTGCCAGCAGCTTCACCGGGACAGCCACAGATACGCAGTATTTT,CASSFTGTATDTQYF
NA,TRBD2,TRBJ2-1,TRBV7-9,TGTGCCAGCAGCCCACCCGGCCTCGGGACTAGCGGGAGGGGTGAGCAGTTCTTC,CASSPPGLGTSGRGEQFF
NA,NA,TRBJ1-5,TRBV12-5,TGTGCTAGTGGTTTGGCCGGACGGAATAGCAATCAGCCCCAGCATTTT,CASGLAGRNSNQPQHF
NA,TRBD2,TRBJ2-1,TRBV6-5,TGTGCCAGCAGGCTAGCGGGAGGGGCCTACAATGAGCAGTTCTTC,CASRLAGGAYNEQFF
NA,TRBD2,TRBJ2-1,TRBV14,TGTGCCAGCAGCCAAGCCGGGACTAGCCAAAGTGAGCAGTTCTTC,CASSQAGTSQSEQFF
NA,NA,TRBJ1-2,TRBV5-1,TGCGCCAGCAGCTTGGGCCTCAGGCAGGGGCGAACTAACTATGGCTACACCTTC,CASSLGLRQGRTNYGYTF
NA,TRBD1,TRBJ2-7,TRBV19,TGTGCCAGTAGTATGCTCTCTGGGACAGGAACTCACGAGCAGTACTTC,CASSMLSGTGTHEQYF
NA,NA,TRBJ2-5,TRBV6-5,TGTGCCAGCAGTTCGTACAACCAAGAGACCCAGTACTTC,CASSSYNQETQYF
NA,TRBD1,TRBJ2-7,TRBV5-6,TGTGCCAGCAGCTCCGGGACAGGGGGCACCCACTACGAGCAGTACTTC,CASSSGTGGTHYEQYF
few,TRBD1,TRBJ1-5,TRBV19,TGTGCCAGTAGTATTGGTGGGACAGGGAAGCAGCCCCAGCATTTT,CASSIGGTGKQPQHF
NA,NA,TRBJ1-2,TRBV27,TGTGCCAGCAGTTTCTCGCGGAGCGATATCGGCTACACCTTC,CASSFSRSDIGYTF
NA,NA,TRBJ1-2,TRBV19,TGTGCCAGCTTAGCGGGGGCTAGCTACACCTTC,CASLAGASYTF
NA,TRBD1,TRBJ1-1,TRBV9,TGTGCCAGCAGCGCCGGCAAGGACAGGGTAGGCACTGAAGCTTTCTTT,CASSAGKDRVGTEAFF
NA,TRBD2,TRBJ2-7,TRBV10-3,TGTGCCATGGCCGGGACTAGCGGAACCTACGAGCAGTACTTC,CAMAGTSGTYEQYF
NA,NA,TRBJ2-7,TRBV15,TGTGCCACCAGCAGAGATCGACAGCTGTTCTACGAGCAGTACTTC,CATSRDRQLFYEQYF
NA,TRBD1,TRBJ2-1,TRBV5-1,TGCGCCAGCAGCCCCGGACAGGGATTAATAAACTCCTACAATGAGCAGTTCTTC,CASSPGQGLINSYNEQFF
NA,NA,TRBJ1-2,TRBV5-1,TGCGCCAGCAGCTTTCAGGGAGACTATGGCTACACCTTC,CASSFQGDYGYTF
once,NA,TRBJ1-1,TRBV10-3,TGTGCCATCAGTGGGACACCGATGAACACTGAAGCTTTCTTT,CAISGTPMNTEAFF
NA,NA,TRBJ2-3,TRBV4-1,TGCGCCAGCAGCCGAGTAGCGGCCAGCACAGATACGCAGTATTTT,CASSRVAASTDTQYF